This T cell receptor beta chain appears in the sequencing data of a study of CXCR3-negative and CXCR3-positive naive CD8 T cells. Germline lookup yields CDR1 SQVTM and CDR2 ANQGSEA. There are 12 residues in the CDR3. Triplicate sorting captured 300,000 to 350,000 cells each from every CD8+ T cell subset. The authors gated naive CD8+ T cells as CD45RO-CCR7+CD27+CD95-. With respect to this clonotype: Its antigen is undetermined.

Study results and caveats: Naive subsets had comparable surface CD5; TCR strength was inferred from TRB CDR3 properties. Researchers report that CXCR3-positive naive cells carry more hydrophobic TRB CDR3s than CXCR3-negative naive cells. CXCR3-negative and CXCR3-positive naive cells shared comparable TRBV-TRBJ usage, but memory cells did not.

UMI-labeled TRB cDNA libraries were prepared by 5' RACE. TCRdb reprocessed the 5' RACE reads and reports one entry per CDR3 protein, with no DNA. This repertoire comprises around 150,000 distinct CDR3 sequences; its ten largest clones make up over 0.35%. This receptor was taken from a human donor in good health. Some clones in this sample may be carry-over from other donors' samples. This sequence joins TRBV29-1 and TRBJ1-1. The sample taken for sequencing was naive CXCR3+ CD8+ T cells from blood. The subset is: CD45RO-CCR7+CD27+CD95- naive CD8+ T cells expressing CXCR3 (TNR3+). This CDR3 reads CSVRWREAEAFF.